This section outlines one TCR beta chain sequence together with its context. Antigen: not known. This entry belongs to a study of cytomegalovirus exposure and HLA in healthy donors. At the level of the study: A previous analysis identified approximately 120 million unique TCR beta sequences derived from roughly 180 million T cells. Whole-study results and caveats: The dataset shows that most TCR sequences were rare, while some public TCRs occurred in many donors. Near-uniform donor sequencing depth was presumed by presence/absence analyses. Sequence variants that were highly shared formed a cluster that was likely a sequencing artifact.

Deletions cut 8 bases from V and 6 bases from J, with 17 bases between. Germline V CDR1 and CDR2: MDHEN, SYDVKM. This CDR3 comprises 13 residues. The PCR had 60 Vbeta and 13 Jbeta primers. This table comes from immunoSEQ multiplex PCR, and its TCRdb copy is limited to in-frame clones, with some not included. The sample gives 150,000 or so clones, about 77% of which show up once; less than 10% is in the top ten. The sample was PBMCs. The chain couples TRBV28 to TRBJ2-7; D is perhaps TRBD1 (5 bases). The source is a man younger than 30 in good health and CMV-seropositive. CDR3 bases: TGTGCCAGCGAGAGCTCAGGGATCGGCGAGCAGTACTTC. Translating it yields CASESSGIGEQYF. Variable domain in full (rest from reference TRBV28 and TRBJ2-7): DVKVTQSSRYLVKRTGEKVFLECVQDMDHENMFWYRQDPGLGLRLIYFSYDVKMKEKGDIPEGYSVSREKKERFSLILESASTNQTSMYLCASESSGIGEQYFGPGTRLTVT.